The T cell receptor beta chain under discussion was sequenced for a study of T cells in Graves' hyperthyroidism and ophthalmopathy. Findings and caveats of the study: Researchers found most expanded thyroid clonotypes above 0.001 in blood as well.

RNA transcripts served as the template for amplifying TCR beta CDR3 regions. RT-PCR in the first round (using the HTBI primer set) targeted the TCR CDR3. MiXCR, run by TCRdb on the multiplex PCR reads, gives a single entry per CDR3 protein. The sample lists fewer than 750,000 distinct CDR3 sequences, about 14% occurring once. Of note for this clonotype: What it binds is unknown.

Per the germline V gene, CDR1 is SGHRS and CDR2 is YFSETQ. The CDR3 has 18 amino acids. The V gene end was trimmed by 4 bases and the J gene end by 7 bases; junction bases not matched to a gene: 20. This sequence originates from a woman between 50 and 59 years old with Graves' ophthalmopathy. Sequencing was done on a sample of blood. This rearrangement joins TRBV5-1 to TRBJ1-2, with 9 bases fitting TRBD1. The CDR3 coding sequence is TGCGCCAGCAGCCCCCTGGGGACAGGGCGCTCCCCGGGGGGTGGCTACACCTTC. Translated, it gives CASSPLGTGRSPGGGYTF.